This TCR beta chain was documented in a study of early T cells in non-severe SARS-CoV-2 infection. The library protocol tagged individual cDNA molecules with unique molecular identifiers. Via MiXCR, TCRdb re-called the 5' RACE reads, giving one row per CDR3 protein. This table has 42,000 or so distinct CDR3 sequences, 11% appearing once. This clonotype was observed at least ten times. The CDR3 contains 14 residues. Germline values: CDR1 DFQATT, CDR2 SNEGSKA (reference sequence). Trimming left V 2 bases short and J 4 bases short, with 13 bases between. The V call is TRBV20-1, the J call TRBJ2-3; D is undetermined. This clonotype was sampled from an adult who was a healthcare worker with PCR-confirmed SARS-CoV-2 infection or an uninfected control (not recorded which). The specimen was whole blood. This CDR3 is CSARPVARADTQYF. The CDR3, as DNA: TGCAGTGCTAGACCGGTCGCCCGGGCAGATACGCAGTATTTT.